The TCR beta chain described here comes from a study of blood T cells in healthy people across ages. This clonotype was counted between two and nine times. Together with a sample-barcoded 5' primer, a J-beta primer mix was included in a second PCR lasting about 7 to 11 cycles. TCRdb analysed the 5' RACE reads with MiXCR anew, one entry per CDR3 protein. This sample has about 780,000 distinct CDR3 sequences, with 35% to 60% found just once. Source material: blood. The clonotype originates from an elderly man in good health.

CDR3 in DNA: TGTGCCAGCAGCCCGGGGGACAGGGAAATCTACGAGCAGTACTTC. Protein sequence: CASSPGDREIYEQYF. The chain is built from TRBV7-2 and TRBJ2-7, with 9 bases identical to TRBD1. Germline lookup yields CDR1 SGHTA and CDR2 FQGNSA. V dropped 5 bases and J dropped 3; count of bases not matched to a gene: 8. This CDR3 is 15 amino acids long.